A selection of T cell receptor beta chains follows, all from one sample in a study of blood T cell repertoires in COVID-19. Sequencing was performed with immunoSEQ multiplex PCR; in TCRdb, only in-frame clones are kept and a portion is missing. The sample records over 400,000 clones, roughly nine tenths being singletons. Input material: peripheral blood. Receptors originate from a woman between 45 and 60 years old with COVID-19, enrolled during active disease. Both conserved end residues are part of each CDR3. The D gene is left open where the match is weak. Clone size appears in some rows only: once, few, many, or a class for an expanded clone.

d_gene,len,j_gene,abundance,v_gene,CDR3nt,CDR3aa
.,15,TRBJ1-6,.,TRBV7-2,TGTGCCAGCAGCTTAGCAACAGGGATGAATTCACCCCTCCACTTT,CASSLATGMNSPLHF
.,16,TRBJ2-5,few,TRBV7-2,TGTGCCAGCAGCCCGAGTTTCGGGAACGTCCAAGAGACCCAGTACTTC,CASSPSFGNVQETQYF
.,16,TRBJ2-6,.,TRBV7-3,TGTGCCAGCAGCCCGCGAGGGGGCTCTGGGGCCAACGTCCTGACTTTC,CASSPRGGSGANVLTF
.,16,TRBJ1-1,once,TRBV5-1,TGCGCCAGCAGCCGTGAATCCGGGACACCGAACACTGAAGCTTTCTTT,CASSRESGTPNTEAFF
TRBD2,13,TRBJ2-7,.,TRBV25-1,TGTGCCAGCAGTGAGCGGGGGGCCTACGAGCAGTACTTC,CASSERGAYEQYF
.,16,TRBJ1-5,.,TRBV3-1/TRBV3-2,TGTGCCAGCAGCCAAGATATCGGGGGGCCCTATCAGCCCCAGCATTTT,CASSQDIGGPYQPQHF
TRBD1,16,TRBJ1-6,.,TRBV28,TGTGCCAGCAGTTGGACAGGGGGCTCCTATAATTCACCCCTCCACTTT,CASSWTGGSYNSPLHF
TRBD2,14,TRBJ2-3,.,TRBV2,TGTGCCAGCAAGCCTCTAGCGGGGGCAGATACGCAGTATTTT,CASKPLAGADTQYF
.,14,TRBJ1-2,.,TRBV25-1,TGTGCCAGCAGTACCCGGAGAGCGGACTATGGCTACACCTTC,CASSTRRADYGYTF
.,13,TRBJ2-1,.,TRBV30,TGTGCCTGGAGTGCGGACACGGGCCATGAGCAGTTCTTC,CAWSADTGHEQFF
.,13,TRBJ1-5,.,TRBV12-3/TRBV12-4,TGTGCCAGCAGTTTAGCCGGGAATCAGCCCCAGCATTTT,CASSLAGNQPQHF
TRBD1,13,TRBJ2-5,.,TRBV24-1,TGTGCCACCAGTCAGGGGGCATTGGGGACCCAGTACTTC,CATSQGALGTQYF
TRBD2,17,TRBJ2-1,.,TRBV7-9,TGTGCCAGCAGCGATCGGTCGTTGGGAGGGGAGGCGAATGAGCAGTTCTTC,CASSDRSLGGEANEQFF
.,14,TRBJ1-1,.,TRBV3-1/TRBV3-2,TGTGCCAGCAGCCTCGGACACGCGAACACTGAAGCTTTCTTT,CASSLGHANTEAFF
TRBD1,13,TRBJ1-1,.,TRBV9,TGTGCCAGCAGCGTAGAACAGGGGTTGGATCCTTTCTTT,CASSVEQGLDPFF
.,15,TRBJ1-1,few,TRBV5-6,TGTGCCAGCAGCTCCCCGCGTAGGGGGGGCACTGAAGCTTTCTTT,CASSSPRRGGTEAFF
TRBD2,13,TRBJ2-2,.,TRBV30,TGTGCCTGGAGCGGGACTAGCCCCGGGGAGCTGTTTTTT,CAWSGTSPGELFF
TRBD1,14,TRBJ1-4,.,TRBV7-9,TGTGCCAGCAGCCCCGGGACAGGGGAGGAAAAACTGTTTTTT,CASSPGTGEEKLFF
.,16,TRBJ1-6,once,TRBV4-1,TGCGCCAGCAGCCCCCGCCCGGCGGGGAGTAATTCACCCCTCCACTTT,CASSPRPAGSNSPLHF
.,12,TRBJ1-4,.,TRBV29-1,TGCAGCGTAGAGACAAGAAATGAAAAACTGTTTTTT,CSVETRNEKLFF
.,13,TRBJ1-1,.,TRBV6-5,TGTGCCAGCAATCTACGGGGGTTCACTGAAGCTTTCTTT,CASNLRGFTEAFF
.,15,TRBJ1-6,.,TRBV5-1,TGCGCCAGCAGCTGGGGGCCGGCGGGGGATTCACCCCTCCACTTT,CASSWGPAGDSPLHF
.,15,TRBJ1-1,few,TRBV18,TGTGCCAGCTCACCGACGGAGAATTTAGGAGCTGAAGCTTTCTTT,CASSPTENLGAEAFF
.,12,TRBJ2-7,.,TRBV2,TGTGCCAGCAGTCAGCGCAGTTACGAGCAGTACTTC,CASSQRSYEQYF
.,13,TRBJ1-1,few,TRBV11-3,TGTGCCAGCAGCTTAGGGCCTGAGAGGGCAGCTTTCTTT,CASSLGPERAAFF
.,12,TRBJ2-7,.,TRBV3-1/TRBV3-2,TGTGCCAGCAGCCAAGCGAAGAGCGAGCAGTACTTC,CASSQAKSEQYF
.,14,TRBJ2-2,once,TRBV6-6,TGTGCCAGCAGTTACTATGGAGGCGCCGGGGAGCTGTTTTTT,CASSYYGGAGELFF
.,15,TRBJ2-7,few,TRBV11-2,TGTGCCAGCAGCTTACAATTCCGGGGTACCTACGAGCAGTACTTC,CASSLQFRGTYEQYF
.,17,TRBJ2-6,.,TRBV3-1/TRBV3-2,TGTGCCAGCAGCCCCGAGGCTCGTTTATCTGGGGCCAACGTCCTGACTTTC,CASSPEARLSGANVLTF
TRBD1,16,TRBJ1-2,.,TRBV7-2,TGTGCCAGCAGCTTCCCCCGGGACAGGGGGAACTATGGCTACACCTTC,CASSFPRDRGNYGYTF
TRBD1,16,TRBJ1-2,.,TRBV5-1,TGCGCCAGCAGCTTGGGAACAGGGGATTTGGGCTATGGCTACACCTTC,CASSLGTGDLGYGYTF
TRBD1,14,TRBJ2-1,.,TRBV2,TGTGCCAGCGCCCTCGAGGCAGGGGGCAATGAGCAGTTCTTC,CASALEAGGNEQFF
TRBD1,15,TRBJ1-4,.,TRBV2,TGTGCCAGCAGTCTCCGACAGGGAGCAGGAGAAAAACTGTTTTTT,CASSLRQGAGEKLFF
.,14,TRBJ1-1,.,TRBV11-2,TGTGCCAGCAGCTTAGACACAGCCAACACTGAAGCTTTCTTT,CASSLDTANTEAFF
.,17,TRBJ2-2,.,TRBV5-5,TGTGCCAGCAGCTTGCCGTTCGGCGGGGGCGGGACCGGGGAGCTGTTTTTT,CASSLPFGGGGTGELFF
.,14,TRBJ2-7,.,TRBV11-1,TGTGCCAGCAGCTTAGCAGAGCTTCCCTACGAGCAGTACTTC,CASSLAELPYEQYF
TRBD1,13,TRBJ1-2,.,TRBV28,TGTGCCAGCCACGCCAGGGGGCGCTATGGCTACACCTTC,CASHARGRYGYTF